This TCR beta chain is from a study of cytomegalovirus exposure and HLA in healthy donors. Study details: Early on, a data release was issued that held roughly 86 million unique TCRs from HLA-typed donors. Study-level results: Later analysis associated a missense DCLRE1C variant with TCR beta V- and J-gene trimming. Near-uniform donor sequencing depth was presumed by presence/absence analyses.

Donors counted as nominally healthy when sampled, yet unrecorded immune exposures were likely. A multiplex PCR was run with 60 Vbeta primers and 13 Jbeta primers. Clones were sequenced by immunoSEQ multiplex PCR, and TCRdb holds only the in-frame ones, with some missing. The sample yields 210,000 or so clones, 65% to 80% seen once. This clone showed up just a few times. Antigen unknown. After removal of 2 bases from V and 6 bases from J, the junction contained 6 bases not matched to a gene. CDR3 size: 17 residues. CDR1 is LGHNT, CDR2 FRNRAP, per germline. Sequenced sample: PBMCs. The receptor's source is a girl aged 2-10 years in good health and CMV-seronegative. The genes are TRBV12-5 and TRBJ2-1; 14 bases align to TRBD2. CDR3 sequence reads: CASGLSSTSGRVNEQFF. CDR3 sequence (DNA): TGTGCTAGTGGTTTGTCATCGACTAGCGGGAGGGTCAATGAGCAGTTCTTC.